This is a list of T cell receptor beta chains from one sample in a study of cytomegalovirus exposure and HLA in healthy donors. Method: immunoSEQ multiplex PCR; TCRdb's copy keeps in-frame clones and lacks some. The sample includes 210,000 or so clones, 65% to 80% of them seen just once. Input material: PBMCs. The receptor source for this set is a man aged 40-50 years in good health and CMV-seronegative. The CDR3 runs from the conserved cysteine through the conserved F or W. A D gene is named only where the DNA matches it firmly. Size values are once, few and many counts, or a class for expanded clones, and some rows have none.

j_call: TRBJ2-5; v_call: TRBV6-5; d_call: TRBD2; clone_size: NA; cdr3_aa: CASSSGLAGSETQYF; cdr3_nt: TGTGCCAGCAGTTCGGGACTAGCGGGGTCAGAGACCCAGTACTTC
j_call: TRBJ2-5; v_call: TRBV5-1; d_call: NA; clone_size: NA; cdr3_aa: CASSQRVQETQYF; cdr3_nt: TGCGCCAGCAGCCAGAGGGTCCAAGAGACCCAGTACTTC
j_call: TRBJ2-1; v_call: TRBV7-3; d_call: TRBD2; clone_size: NA; cdr3_aa: CASSLMASGYNEQFF; cdr3_nt: TGTGCCAGCAGCTTAATGGCTAGCGGATACAATGAGCAGTTCTTC
j_call: TRBJ2-1; v_call: TRBV20-1; d_call: NA; clone_size: few; cdr3_aa: CSALAYNEQFF; cdr3_nt: TGCAGTGCTCTAGCCTACAATGAGCAGTTCTTC
j_call: TRBJ2-7; v_call: TRBV2; d_call: NA; clone_size: NA; cdr3_aa: CASRERGRAYEQYF; cdr3_nt: TGTGCCAGCAGGGAACGCGGCAGGGCATACGAGCAGTACTTC
j_call: TRBJ1-4; v_call: TRBV4-2; d_call: NA; clone_size: NA; cdr3_aa: CASSPKQGGGANEKLFF; cdr3_nt: TGTGCCAGCAGCCCCAAACAAGGGGGAGGGGCGAATGAAAAACTGTTTTTT
j_call: TRBJ2-1; v_call: TRBV10-2; d_call: TRBD2; clone_size: NA; cdr3_aa: CASRHTGTSKEAEQFF; cdr3_nt: TGCGCCAGCAGGCATACCGGGACTAGCAAGGAGGCTGAGCAGTTCTTC
j_call: TRBJ1-4; v_call: TRBV9; d_call: TRBD1; clone_size: NA; cdr3_aa: CASSAGTATNEKLFF; cdr3_nt: TGTGCCAGCAGCGCCGGGACAGCAACTAATGAAAAACTGTTTTTT
j_call: TRBJ1-3; v_call: TRBV5-1; d_call: NA; clone_size: NA; cdr3_aa: CASSLNRDSGNTIYF; cdr3_nt: TGCGCCAGCAGCTTGAACAGGGACTCTGGAAACACCATATATTTT
j_call: TRBJ1-2; v_call: TRBV2; d_call: NA; clone_size: NA; cdr3_aa: CASSEEAEGRTVF; cdr3_nt: TGTGCCAGCAGTGAAGAAGCGGAGGGACGTACCGTTTTC
j_call: TRBJ2-7; v_call: TRBV11-3; d_call: NA; clone_size: once; cdr3_aa: CASSLVSGREQYF; cdr3_nt: TGTGCCAGCAGCCTCGTCTCAGGGCGCGAGCAGTACTTC
j_call: TRBJ2-3; v_call: TRBV6-4; d_call: TRBD2; clone_size: NA; cdr3_aa: CASSDLPSSGSTDTQYF; cdr3_nt: TGTGCCAGCAGTGACCTCCCTTCTAGCGGGAGCACAGATACGCAGTATTTT
j_call: TRBJ1-5; v_call: TRBV10-2; d_call: NA; clone_size: NA; cdr3_aa: CASSESGVYQPQHF; cdr3_nt: TGCGCCAGCAGTGAGTCAGGGGTTTATCAGCCCCAGCATTTT
j_call: TRBJ2-3; v_call: TRBV2; d_call: TRBD1; clone_size: NA; cdr3_aa: CASSERTGADTQYF; cdr3_nt: TGTGCCAGCAGTGAAAGGACAGGGGCAGATACGCAGTATTTT
j_call: TRBJ2-1; v_call: TRBV28; d_call: TRBD2; clone_size: NA; cdr3_aa: CASSLILAGTNEQFF; cdr3_nt: TGTGCCAGCAGTTTGATTTTAGCGGGAACTAATGAGCAGTTCTTC